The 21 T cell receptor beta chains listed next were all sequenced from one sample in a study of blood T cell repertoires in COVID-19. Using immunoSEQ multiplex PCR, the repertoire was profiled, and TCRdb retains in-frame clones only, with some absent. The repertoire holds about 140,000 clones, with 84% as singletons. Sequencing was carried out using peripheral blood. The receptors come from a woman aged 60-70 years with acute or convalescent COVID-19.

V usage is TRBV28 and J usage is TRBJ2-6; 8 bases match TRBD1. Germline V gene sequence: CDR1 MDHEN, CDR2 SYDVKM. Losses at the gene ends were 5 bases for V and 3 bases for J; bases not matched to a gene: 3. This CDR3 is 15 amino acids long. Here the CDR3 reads CASSLRGLGANVLTF. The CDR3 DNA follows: TGTGCCAGCAGTCTCAGGGGGCTTGGGGCCAACGTCCTGACTTTC.

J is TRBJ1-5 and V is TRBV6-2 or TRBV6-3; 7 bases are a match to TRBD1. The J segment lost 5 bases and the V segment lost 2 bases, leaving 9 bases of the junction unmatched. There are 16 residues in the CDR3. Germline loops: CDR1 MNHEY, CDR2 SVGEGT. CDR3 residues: CASSYTPGQSYQPQHF. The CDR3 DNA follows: TGTGCCAGCAGTTACACCCCGGGACAGTCTTATCAGCCCCAGCATTTT.

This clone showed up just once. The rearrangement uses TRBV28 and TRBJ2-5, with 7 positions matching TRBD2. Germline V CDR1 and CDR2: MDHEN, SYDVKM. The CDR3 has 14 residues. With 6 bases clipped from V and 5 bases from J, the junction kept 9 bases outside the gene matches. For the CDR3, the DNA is TGTGCCAGCAGGTCGGGGGAGGGCCGGGAGACCCAGTACTTC. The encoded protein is CASRSGEGRETQYF.

The CDR3 loop reads CASSESKWTPGDEQFF. The DNA of the CDR3 is TGCGCCAGCAGTGAGTCGAAGTGGACCCCCGGGGATGAGCAGTTCTTC. V usage is TRBV10-2 and J usage is TRBJ2-1; a weak D match, TRBD2 (5 bases). Between the trimmed V and J ends, which lost 0 bases and 8 bases, there was a span of 17 bases. This CDR3 has 16 residues. Looked up from germline, CDR1 is WSHSY and CDR2 is SAAADI.

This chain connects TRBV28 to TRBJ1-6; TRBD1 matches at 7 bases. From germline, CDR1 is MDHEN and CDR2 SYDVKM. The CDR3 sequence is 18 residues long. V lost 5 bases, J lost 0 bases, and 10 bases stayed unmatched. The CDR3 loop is CASSHGQALHSYNSPLHF. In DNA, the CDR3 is TGTGCCAGCAGTCACGGACAGGCCTTACACTCCTATAATTCACCCCTCCACTTT.

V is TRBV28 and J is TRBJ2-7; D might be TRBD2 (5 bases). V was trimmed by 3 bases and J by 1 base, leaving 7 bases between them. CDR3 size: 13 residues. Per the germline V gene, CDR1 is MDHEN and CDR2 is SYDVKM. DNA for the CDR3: TGTGCCAGCAGTTTTGGGGAGTCCTACGAGCAGTACTTC. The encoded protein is CASSFGESYEQYF.

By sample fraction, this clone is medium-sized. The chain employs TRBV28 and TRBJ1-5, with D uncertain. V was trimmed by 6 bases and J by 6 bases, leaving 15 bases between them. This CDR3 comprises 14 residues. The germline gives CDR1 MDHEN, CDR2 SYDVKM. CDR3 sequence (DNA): TGTGCCAGCAGGTCCGGGGTGTCGCGTCAGCCCCAGCATTTT. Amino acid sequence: CASRSGVSRQPQHF.

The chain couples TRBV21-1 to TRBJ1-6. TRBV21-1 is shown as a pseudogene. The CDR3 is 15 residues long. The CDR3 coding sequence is TGTGCCAGCAGCAAAGCGCGCCATTGCGATTCACCCCTCCACTTT. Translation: CASSKARHCDSPLHF.

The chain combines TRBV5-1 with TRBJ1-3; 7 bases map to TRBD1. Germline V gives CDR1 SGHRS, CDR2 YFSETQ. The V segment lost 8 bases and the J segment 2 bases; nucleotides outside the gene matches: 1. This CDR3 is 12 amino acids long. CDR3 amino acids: CASQGAGNTIYF. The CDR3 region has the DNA TGCGCCAGTCAGGGGGCTGGAAACACCATATATTTT.

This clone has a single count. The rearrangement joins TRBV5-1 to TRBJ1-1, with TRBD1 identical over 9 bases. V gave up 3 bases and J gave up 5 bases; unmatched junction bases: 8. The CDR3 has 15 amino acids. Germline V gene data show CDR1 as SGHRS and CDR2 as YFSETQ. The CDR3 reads CASSSQTGGVTEAFF. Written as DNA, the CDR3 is TGCGCCAGCAGCTCGCAGACAGGGGGGGTTACTGAAGCTTTCTTT.

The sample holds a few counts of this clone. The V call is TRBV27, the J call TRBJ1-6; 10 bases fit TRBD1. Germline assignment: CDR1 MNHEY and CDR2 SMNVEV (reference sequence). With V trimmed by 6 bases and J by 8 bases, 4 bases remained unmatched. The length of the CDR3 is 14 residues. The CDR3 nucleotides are TGTGCCAGCAGGGGACAGGGGAGTTATTCACCCCTCCACTTT. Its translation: CASRGQGSYSPLHF.

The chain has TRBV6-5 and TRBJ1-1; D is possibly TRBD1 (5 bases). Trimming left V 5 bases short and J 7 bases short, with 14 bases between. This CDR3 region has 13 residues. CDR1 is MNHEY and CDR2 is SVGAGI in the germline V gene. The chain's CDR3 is CASSTRTRNEAFF. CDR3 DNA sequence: TGTGCCAGCAGTACCCGGACAAGGAATGAAGCTTTCTTT.

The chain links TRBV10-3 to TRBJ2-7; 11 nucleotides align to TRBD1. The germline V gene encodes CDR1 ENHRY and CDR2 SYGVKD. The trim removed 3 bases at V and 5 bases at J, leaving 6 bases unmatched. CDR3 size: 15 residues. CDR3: CAISEGQGAVHEQYF. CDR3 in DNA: TGTGCCATCAGTGAAGGACAGGGGGCGGTGCACGAGCAGTACTTC.

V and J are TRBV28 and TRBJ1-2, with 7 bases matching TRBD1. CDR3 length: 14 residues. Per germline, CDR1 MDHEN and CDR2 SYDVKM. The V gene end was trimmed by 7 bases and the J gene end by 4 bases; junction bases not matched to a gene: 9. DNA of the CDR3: TGTGCCAGCACCCTATTGGACAGGACCTATGGCTACACCTTC. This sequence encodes CASTLLDRTYGYTF.

This chain's CDR3 is CASSQETGILETQYF. DNA of the CDR3: TGCGCCAGCAGCCAGGAAACAGGGATCCTCGAGACCCAGTACTTC. The chain joins TRBV4-1 to TRBJ2-5; D is possibly TRBD1 (6 bases). The CDR3 is 15 residues long. Germline values: CDR1 MGHRA, CDR2 YSYEKL. Trimming took 3 bases from V and 5 from J, leaving 16 bases between them.

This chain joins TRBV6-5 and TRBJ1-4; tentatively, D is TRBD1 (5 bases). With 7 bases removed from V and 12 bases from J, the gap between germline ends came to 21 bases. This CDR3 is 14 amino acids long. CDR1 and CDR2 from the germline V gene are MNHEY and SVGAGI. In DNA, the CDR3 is TGTGCCAGCATGGGGGGGACCGGACCTCTACAACTGTTTTTT. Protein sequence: CASMGGTGPLQLFF.

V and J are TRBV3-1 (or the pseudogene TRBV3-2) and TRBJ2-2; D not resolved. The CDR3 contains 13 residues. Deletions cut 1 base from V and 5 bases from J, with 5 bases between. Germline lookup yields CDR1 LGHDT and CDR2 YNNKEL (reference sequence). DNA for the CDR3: TGTGCCAGCAGCCAAGTTGCGACCGGGGAGCTGTTTTTT. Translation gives CASSQVATGELFF.

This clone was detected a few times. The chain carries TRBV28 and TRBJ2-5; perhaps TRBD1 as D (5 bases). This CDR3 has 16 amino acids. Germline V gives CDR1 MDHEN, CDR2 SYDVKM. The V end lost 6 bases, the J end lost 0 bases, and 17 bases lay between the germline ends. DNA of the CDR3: TGTGCCAGCAGGTCTATAGTGGCAGGGAACCAAGAGACCCAGTACTTC. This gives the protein CASRSIVAGNQETQYF.

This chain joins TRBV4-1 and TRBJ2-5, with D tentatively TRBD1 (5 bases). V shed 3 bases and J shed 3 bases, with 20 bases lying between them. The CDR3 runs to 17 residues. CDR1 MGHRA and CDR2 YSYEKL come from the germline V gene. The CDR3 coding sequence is TGCGCCAGCAGCCAGCTTACACAGGTCGGTTTAAAAGAGACCCAGTACTTC. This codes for CASSQLTQVGLKETQYF.

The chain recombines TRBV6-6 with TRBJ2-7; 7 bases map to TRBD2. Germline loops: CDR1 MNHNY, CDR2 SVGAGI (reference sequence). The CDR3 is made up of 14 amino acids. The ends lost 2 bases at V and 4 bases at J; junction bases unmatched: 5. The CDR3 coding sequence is TGTGCCAGCAGTTACCGGGGCGGGAGTTACGAGCAGTACTTC. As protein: CASSYRGGSYEQYF.

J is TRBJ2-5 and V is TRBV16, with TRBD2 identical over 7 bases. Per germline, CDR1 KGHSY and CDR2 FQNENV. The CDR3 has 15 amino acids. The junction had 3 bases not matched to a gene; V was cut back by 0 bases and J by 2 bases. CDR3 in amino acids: CASSQSSSGQETQYF. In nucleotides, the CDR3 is TGTGCCAGCAGCCAATCTTCTAGCGGACAAGAGACCCAGTACTTC.